This T cell receptor beta chain originates from a study of blood T cells in healthy people across ages. In its sample, this clonotype was seen a few times. Through a sample-barcoded 5' primer and a J-beta primer mix, a second PCR was run for roughly 6 to 11 cycles. Every molecule of cDNA carried a tag from a template-switch adaptor with 12 random nucleotides. TCRdb passed the 5' RACE reads through MiXCR, listing each CDR3 protein once. The sample records about 770,000 distinct CDR3 sequences, around 43% being singletons. Isolation per sample recovered at least 7 million PBMCs. Total RNA, at least 6 micrograms per sample, came from PBMCs. The CDR3 is 16 residues long. V shed 3 bases and J shed 1 base, with 16 bases lying between them. Germline values: CDR1 LNHDA, CDR2 SQIVND (reference sequence).

The TCR originated in a man in his sixties in good health. Sequences were obtained from blood. This chain uses TRBV19 with TRBJ2-7; TRBD2 is a possible D gene (6 bases). Written as DNA, the CDR3 is TGTGCCAGTAGTATTCGGCGGGGTAAAGAGTCCTACGAGCAGTACTTC. The encoded protein is CASSIRRGKESYEQYF.